Reported below is one TCR beta chain. Sequencing was performed with immunoSEQ multiplex PCR; in TCRdb, only in-frame clones are kept and a portion is missing. Among roughly 280,000 clones listed, around 86% were seen once. V dropped 4 bases and J dropped 0 bases, with 6 bases sitting between them. The CDR3 spans 14 residues. Germline loops: CDR1 SGHTA, CDR2 FQGNSA. The data are from a study of blood T cell repertoires in COVID-19. Study details: Sites in the United States, Italy and Spain provided acute and convalescent COVID-19 samples. PBMCs, B-cell-depleted T cells, or T cells were the source of the cDNA or gDNA that made up the material.

The source of this sequence is a woman aged 60-75 years with COVID-19, enrolled during active disease. The source material was peripheral blood. The V and J genes are TRBV7-2 and TRBJ1-4; the D gene is possibly TRBD1 (6 bases). CDR3 bases: TGTGCCAGCAGCTGGACAGCAACTAATGAAAAACTGTTTTTT. Residues: CASSWTATNEKLFF.